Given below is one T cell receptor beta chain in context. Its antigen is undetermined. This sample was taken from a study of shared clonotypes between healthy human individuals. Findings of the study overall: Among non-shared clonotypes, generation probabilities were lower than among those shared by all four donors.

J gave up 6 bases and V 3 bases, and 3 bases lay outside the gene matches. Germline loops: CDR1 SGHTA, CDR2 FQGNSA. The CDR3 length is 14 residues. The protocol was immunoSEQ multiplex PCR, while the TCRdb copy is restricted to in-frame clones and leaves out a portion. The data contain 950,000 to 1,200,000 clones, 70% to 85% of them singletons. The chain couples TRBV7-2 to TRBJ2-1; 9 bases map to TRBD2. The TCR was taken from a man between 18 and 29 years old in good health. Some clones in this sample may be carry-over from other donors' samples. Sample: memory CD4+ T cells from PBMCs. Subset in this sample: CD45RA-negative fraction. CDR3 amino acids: CASSLGGRGNEQFF. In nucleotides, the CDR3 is TGTGCCAGCAGCTTGGGCGGGAGGGGCAATGAGCAGTTCTTC.